This T cell receptor (beta chain) was recorded in a study of T cell clonality in common variable immunodeficiency. Study results and caveats: Reportedly, TCR beta sequences from common variable immunodeficiency showed fewer deletions and N-nucleotide insertions. The cause of increased CVID clonality remains unclear without subpopulation sequencing.

Using immunoSEQ multiplex PCR, the repertoire was profiled, and TCRdb retains in-frame clones only, with some absent. The repertoire consists of about 32,000 clones, none detected only once. Only a few counts were recorded for this clone. The antigen remains unidentified. The read terminates 3 residues ahead of where the CDR3 ends, so the germline J gene completes it. Reduced serum IgG, IgA and/or IgM plus specific antibody deficiency defined CVID. Caucasian heritage predominated among both patients and controls. The trim removed 5 bases at V and 6 bases at J, leaving 8 bases unmatched. The CDR3 is made up of 15 amino acids. CDR1 SGHVS and CDR2 FQNEAQ come from the germline V gene.

Material: peripheral blood mononuclear cells. J is TRBJ1-5 and V is TRBV7-8; 9 bases are shared with TRBD1. The receptor was isolated from a human donor with common variable immunodeficiency. The CDR3 bases that were read are TGTGCCAGCAGCCTTGGGACAGGGATCGGTCAGCCC. Amino acid sequence: CASSLGTGIGQP. The CDR3 reads in full as CASSLGTGIGQPQHF.